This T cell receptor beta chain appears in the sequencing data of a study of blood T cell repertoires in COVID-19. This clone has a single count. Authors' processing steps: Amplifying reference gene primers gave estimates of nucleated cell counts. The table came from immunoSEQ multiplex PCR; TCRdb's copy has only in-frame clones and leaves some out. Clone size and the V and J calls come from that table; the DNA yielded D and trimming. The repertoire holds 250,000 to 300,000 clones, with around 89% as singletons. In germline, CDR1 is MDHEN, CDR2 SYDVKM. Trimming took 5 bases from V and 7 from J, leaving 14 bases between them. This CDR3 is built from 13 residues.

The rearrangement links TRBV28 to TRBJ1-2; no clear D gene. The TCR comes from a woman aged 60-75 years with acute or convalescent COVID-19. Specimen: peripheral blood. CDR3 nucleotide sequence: TGTGCCAGCAGTCCAAACCAACATCGTGGCTACACCTTC. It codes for CASSPNQHRGYTF.